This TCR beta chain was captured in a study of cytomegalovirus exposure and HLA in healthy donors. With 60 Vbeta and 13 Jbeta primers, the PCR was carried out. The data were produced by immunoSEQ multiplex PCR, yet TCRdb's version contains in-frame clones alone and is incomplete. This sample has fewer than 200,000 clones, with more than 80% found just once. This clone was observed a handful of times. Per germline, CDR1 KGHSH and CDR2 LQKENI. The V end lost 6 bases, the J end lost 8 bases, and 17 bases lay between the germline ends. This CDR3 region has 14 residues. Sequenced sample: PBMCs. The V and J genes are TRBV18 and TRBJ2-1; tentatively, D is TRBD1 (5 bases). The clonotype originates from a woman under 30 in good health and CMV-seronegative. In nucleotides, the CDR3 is TGTGCCAGCTCCCCCAGGGTGGACCGGGATGAGCAGTTCTTC. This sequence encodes CASSPRVDRDEQFF.